These T cell receptor beta chains were read from a single sample in a study of blood T cell repertoires in COVID-19. TCRdb's table, derived via immunoSEQ multiplex PCR, lists solely in-frame clones and lacks some. The sample shows 200,000 to 250,000 clones, 88% of them seen only once. The sequencing sample was made of peripheral blood. These receptors were collected from a woman aged 55-70 years with acute or convalescent COVID-19. The CDR3 runs from the conserved cysteine through the conserved F or W. The D gene is left open where the match is weak. Not all rows give a size; the values are once, few, many and, for expanded clones, a class.

clone size | D gene | J gene | CDR3 length | V gene | CDR3 protein | CDR3 DNA
. | . | TRBJ1-5 | 17 | TRBV6-2/TRBV6-3 | CASSYTVSGSAHQPQHF | TGTGCCAGCAGTTACACCGTCTCGGGATCTGCCCATCAGCCCCAGCATTTT
. | . | TRBJ1-1 | 11 | TRBV25-1 | CASSENREAFF | TGTGCCAGCAGTGAAAACAGGGAGGCTTTCTTT
. | TRBD2 | TRBJ2-7 | 16 | TRBV29-1 | CSVVDSGGKPGHEQYF | TGCAGCGTTGTTGATAGCGGGGGGAAACCGGGGCACGAGCAGTACTTC
. | . | TRBJ1-2 | 13 | TRBV7-2 | CASSLALRAGYTF | TGTGCCAGCAGCTTAGCGCTCAGGGCTGGCTACACCTTC
. | TRBD1 | TRBJ1-6 | 14 | TRBV6-4 | CASRETGLNSPLHF | TGTGCCAGCAGAGAGACAGGGCTTAATTCACCCCTCCACTTT
. | TRBD1 | TRBJ2-2 | 19 | TRBV4-2 | CASTYRQGWGQMNTGELFF | TGTGCCAGCACCTATCGACAGGGTTGGGGCCAGATGAACACCGGGGAGCTGTTTTTT
. | . | TRBJ2-3 | 16 | TRBV9 | CASSVAPGGRADTQYF | TGTGCCAGCAGCGTAGCCCCTGGAGGGCGGGCAGATACGCAGTATTTT
once | TRBD1 | TRBJ2-5 | 15 | TRBV5-1 | CASSLVGTAQETQYF | TGCGCCAGCAGCTTGGTTGGGACAGCTCAAGAGACCCAGTACTTC
. | TRBD2 | TRBJ2-3 | 15 | TRBV5-6 | CASSSWTSGGDTQYF | TGTGCCAGCAGCTCCTGGACTAGCGGCGGCGATACGCAGTATTTT
once | . | TRBJ1-2 | 14 | TRBV7-9 | CASSFSDRFSGYTF | TGTGCCAGCAGCTTCTCCGACAGGTTCTCTGGCTACACCTTC
. | . | TRBJ1-6 | 16 | TRBV5-1 | CASSSDTTSVNSPLHF | TGCGCCAGCAGCTCGGACACGACGAGTGTGAATTCACCCCTCCACTTT
. | TRBD1 | TRBJ1-4 | 15 | TRBV5-1 | CASSAMTGGEEKLFF | TGCGCCAGCAGCGCCATGACAGGGGGAGAAGAAAAACTGTTTTTT
. | . | TRBJ2-3 | 15 | TRBV9 | CASSADYQVADTQYF | TGTGCCAGCAGCGCAGACTACCAGGTGGCAGATACGCAGTATTTT
. | TRBD2 | TRBJ2-5 | 15 | TRBV3-1/TRBV3-2 | CASGGGGPLMETQYF | TGTGCCAGCGGGGGCGGGGGGCCATTGATGGAGACCCAGTACTTC
. | . | TRBJ1-3 | 14 | TRBV30 | CAWSVRQVGNTIYF | TGTGCCTGGAGTGTACGGCAGGTTGGAAACACCATATATTTT
. | . | TRBJ2-1 | 15 | TRBV30 | CAWKFGIGRYNEQFF | TGTGCCTGGAAATTCGGGATAGGCCGTTACAATGAGCAGTTCTTC
. | TRBD2 | TRBJ2-1 | 18 | TRBV7-2 | CASSSTGLSGRARNEQFF | TGTGCCAGCAGCTCAACCGGTCTGAGCGGGAGGGCCCGGAATGAGCAGTTCTTC
. | TRBD1 | TRBJ1-5 | 13 | TRBV30 | CAWSGRGNQPQHF | TGTGCCTGGAGTGGCAGGGGGAATCAGCCCCAGCATTTT
. | TRBD2 | TRBJ2-3 | 15 | TRBV6-6 | CASSPIRGGADTQYF | TGTGCCAGCAGTCCCATCCGGGGGGGGGCGGATACGCAGTATTTT
. | TRBD2 | TRBJ2-1 | 16 | TRBV6-6 | CASSLRLAGSYNEQFF | TGTGCCAGCAGTTTAAGACTAGCGGGATCCTACAATGAGCAGTTCTTC
. | TRBD1 | TRBJ2-5 | 15 | TRBV28 | CASSSGTGIQETQYF | TGTGCCAGCAGTTCGGGGACAGGAATCCAAGAGACCCAGTACTTC
. | TRBD1 | TRBJ2-5 | 14 | TRBV30 | CAWSVGRGLETQYF | TGTGCCTGGAGTGTAGGCAGGGGGCTAGAGACCCAGTACTTC
. | TRBD2 | TRBJ2-5 | 16 | TRBV18 | CASSPAASGGRETQYF | TGTGCCAGCTCACCCGCCGCTAGCGGGGGGAGGGAGACCCAGTACTTC
. | TRBD1 | TRBJ1-5 | 14 | TRBV2 | CASSVKGGEQPQHF | TGTGCCAGCAGTGTGAAAGGGGGCGAACAGCCCCAGCATTTT
. | . | TRBJ2-2 | 16 | TRBV10-1 | CASSVTTTRNTGELFF | TGCGCCAGCAGTGTAACAACAACAAGGAACACCGGGGAGCTGTTTTTT
. | . | TRBJ2-6 | 16 | TRBV19 | CATKGGGRTRANVLTF | TGTGCCACCAAGGGAGGGGGGCGGACTCGGGCCAACGTCCTGACTTTC
. | . | TRBJ1-5 | 15 | TRBV19 | CASRQYLLSNQPQHF | TGTGCCAGTAGACAGTACCTGCTTAGCAATCAGCCCCAGCATTTT
. | TRBD1 | TRBJ2-2 | 12 | TRBV4-2 | CASGTGFGELFF | TGTGCCAGCGGGACAGGGTTCGGGGAGCTGTTTTTT
. | . | TRBJ1-1 | 14 | TRBV30 | CAWRYRAMNTEAFF | TGTGCCTGGAGGTACAGGGCAATGAACACTGAAGCTTTCTTT
. | . | TRBJ2-5 | 13 | TRBV6-5 | CASSWVRGETQYF | TGTGCCAGCAGTTGGGTCCGGGGGGAGACCCAGTACTTC
. | . | TRBJ1-2 | 11 | TRBV28 | CASSFFRSYTF | TGTGCCAGCAGTTTTTTTAGATCTTACACCTTC
few | . | TRBJ1-5 | 17 | TRBV19 | CASSMRRQTTSNQPQHF | TGTGCCAGTAGTATGAGGAGACAGACGACTAGCAATCAGCCCCAGCATTTT
. | TRBD1 | TRBJ2-6 | 16 | TRBV25-1 | CASSVPGGSGANVLTF | TGTGCCAGCAGTGTACCAGGGGGCTCTGGGGCCAACGTCCTGACTTTC
. | . | TRBJ2-3 | 13 | TRBV2 | CASSVERLHTQYF | TGTGCCAGCAGTGTTGAGCGCTTGCATACGCAGTATTTT
once | TRBD2 | TRBJ2-6 | 16 | TRBV7-3 | CASSSRAGTGANVLTF | TGTGCCAGCAGCTCCCGAGCGGGGACTGGGGCCAACGTCCTGACTTTC
. | TRBD1 | TRBJ1-2 | 13 | TRBV10-3 | CAIKGQPSYGYTF | TGTGCCATCAAGGGACAGCCCTCCTATGGCTACACCTTC
. | TRBD1 | TRBJ1-5 | 15 | TRBV5-8 | CASSTGTGGKQPQHF | TGTGCCAGCAGCACAGGGACAGGGGGGAAGCAGCCCCAGCATTTT
. | TRBD1 | TRBJ1-4 | 15 | TRBV6-5 | CASSYGTAFDEKLFF | TGTGCCAGCAGTTACGGGACAGCCTTCGATGAAAAACTGTTTTTT
. | . | TRBJ1-6 | 15 | TRBV4-3 | CASSQDAQRYSPLHF | TGCGCCAGCAGCCAAGATGCCCAGCGGTATTCACCCCTCCACTTT
. | . | TRBJ2-5 | 16 | TRBV19 | CASSIRGSGPQETQYF | TGTGCCAGTAGTATTCGGGGTAGCGGACCCCAAGAGACCCAGTACTTC
. | TRBD1 | TRBJ1-2 | 14 | TRBV18 | CASSKDRDIYGYTF | TGTGCCAGCTCCAAAGACAGGGACATCTATGGCTACACCTTC
. | . | TRBJ2-1 | 13 | TRBV6-5 | CASRLTGGAEQFF | TGTGCCAGCAGGCTTACAGGGGGGGCTGAGCAGTTCTTC
. | TRBD2 | TRBJ2-7 | 12 | TRBV7-9 | CASNSGGYEQYF | TGTGCCAGCAACTCGGGAGGGTACGAGCAGTACTTC
. | TRBD1 | TRBJ1-1 | 15 | TRBV10-2 | CASSGVRQGPVKTFF | TGCGCCAGCAGTGGAGTGCGACAGGGCCCAGTCAAGACTTTCTTT
. | TRBD1 | TRBJ1-2 | 18 | TRBV5-5 | CASSLRQGGFKANYGYTF | TGTGCCAGCAGCTTGCGACAGGGGGGCTTCAAAGCTAACTATGGCTACACCTTC
. | . | TRBJ1-1 | 13 | TRBV6-1 | CASNRDTYTEAFF | TGTGCCAGCAACCGGGACACTTACACTGAAGCTTTCTTT
. | TRBD2 | TRBJ2-1 | 17 | TRBV13 | CASSLESSGRTYNEQFF | TGTGCCAGCAGCTTAGAATCTAGCGGGAGGACCTACAATGAGCAGTTCTTC
. | . | TRBJ1-6 | 14 | TRBV11-3 | CASSLGNRFYPLHF | TGTGCCAGCAGCTTAGGAAACCGATTCTATCCCCTCCACTTT
. | . | TRBJ2-1 | 15 | TRBV7-9 | CASSFSGTKDNEQFF | TGTGCCAGCAGCTTTTCCGGGACAAAAGACAATGAGCAGTTCTTC
. | TRBD1 | TRBJ1-5 | 15 | TRBV19 | CASSWTGTGNQPQHF | TGTGCCAGTAGCTGGACAGGGACTGGCAATCAGCCCCAGCATTTT
. | TRBD2 | TRBJ2-3 | 14 | TRBV29-1 | CSAGLAGRTDTQYF | TGCAGCGCGGGACTAGCGGGCCGCACAGATACGCAGTATTTT
once | . | TRBJ1-4 | 17 | TRBV18 | CASSPRADSATNEKLFF | TGTGCCAGCTCACCACGGGCCGACAGTGCAACTAATGAAAAACTGTTTTTT